This T cell receptor beta chain stems from a study of technical replicates of blood from several donors. Produced via immunoSEQ multiplex PCR; TCRdb's table is partial and in-frame only. Of about 83,000 clones listed, around nine tenths are singletons. Per the germline V gene, CDR1 is SGHVS and CDR2 is FNYEAQ. The CDR3 consists of 22 residues. J was trimmed by 0 bases and V by 1 base; bases with no gene match: 14. The sequencing sample was made of T cells isolated from PBMCs. V usage is TRBV7-6 and J usage is TRBJ2-1; 14 bases line up with TRBD2. This TCR came from a human donor in good health. CDR3 loop: CASSLEWSGTSGSRGSYNEQFF. The CDR3 coding sequence is TGTGCCAGCAGCTTAGAGTGGTCGGGGACTAGCGGGAGTAGGGGCTCCTACAATGAGCAGTTCTTC. Full variable domain (remainder filled in from reference TRBV7-6 and TRBJ2-1): GAGVSQSPRYKVTKRGQDVALRCDPISGHVSLYWYRQALGQGPEFLTYFNYEAQQDKSGLPNDRFSAERPEGSISTLTIQRTEQRDSAMYRCASSLEWSGTSGSRGSYNEQFFGPGTRLTVL.